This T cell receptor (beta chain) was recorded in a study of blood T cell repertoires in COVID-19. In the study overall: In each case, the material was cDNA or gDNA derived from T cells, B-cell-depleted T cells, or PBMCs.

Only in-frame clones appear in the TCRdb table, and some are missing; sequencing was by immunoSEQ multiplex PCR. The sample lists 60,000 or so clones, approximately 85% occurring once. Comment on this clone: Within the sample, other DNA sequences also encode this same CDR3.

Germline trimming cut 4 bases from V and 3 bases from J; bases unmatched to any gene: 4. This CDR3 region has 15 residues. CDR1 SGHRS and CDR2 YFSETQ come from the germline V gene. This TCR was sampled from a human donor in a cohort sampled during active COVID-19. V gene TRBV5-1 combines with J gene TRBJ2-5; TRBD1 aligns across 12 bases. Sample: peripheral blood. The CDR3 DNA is TGCGCCAGCAGCGGCGGGACAGGGGGCGAAGAGACCCAGTACTTC. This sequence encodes CASSGGTGGEETQYF.